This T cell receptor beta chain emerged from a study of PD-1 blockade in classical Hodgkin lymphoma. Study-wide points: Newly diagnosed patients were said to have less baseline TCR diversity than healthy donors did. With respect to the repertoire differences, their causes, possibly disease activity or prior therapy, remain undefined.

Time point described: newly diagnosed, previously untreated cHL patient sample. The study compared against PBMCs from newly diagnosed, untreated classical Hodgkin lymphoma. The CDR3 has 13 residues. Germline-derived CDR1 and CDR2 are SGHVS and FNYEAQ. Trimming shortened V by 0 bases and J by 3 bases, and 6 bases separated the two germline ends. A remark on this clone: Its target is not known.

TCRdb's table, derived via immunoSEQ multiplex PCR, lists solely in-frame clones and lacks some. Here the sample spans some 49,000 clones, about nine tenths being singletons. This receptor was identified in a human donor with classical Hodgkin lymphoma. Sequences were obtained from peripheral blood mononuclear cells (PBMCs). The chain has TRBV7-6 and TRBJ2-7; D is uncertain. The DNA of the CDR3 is TGTGCCAGCAGCTTAGCAACAGACTACGAGCAGTACTTC. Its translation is CASSLATDYEQYF.